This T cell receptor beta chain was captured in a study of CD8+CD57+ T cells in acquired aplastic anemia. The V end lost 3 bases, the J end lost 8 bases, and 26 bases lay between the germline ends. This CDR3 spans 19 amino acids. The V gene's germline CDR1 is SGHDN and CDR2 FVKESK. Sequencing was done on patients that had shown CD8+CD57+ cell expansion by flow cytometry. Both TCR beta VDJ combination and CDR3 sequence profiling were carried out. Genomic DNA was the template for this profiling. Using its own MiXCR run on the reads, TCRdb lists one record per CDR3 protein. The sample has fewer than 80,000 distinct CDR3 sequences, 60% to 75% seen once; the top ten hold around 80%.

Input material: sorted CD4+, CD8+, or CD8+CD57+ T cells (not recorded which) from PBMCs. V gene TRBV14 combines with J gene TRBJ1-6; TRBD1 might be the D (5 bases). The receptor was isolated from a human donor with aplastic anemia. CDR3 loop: CASSQQVAISGTDHSPLHF. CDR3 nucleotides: TGTGCCAGCAGCCAGCAAGTCGCAATATCCGGGACGGACCATTCACCCCTCCACTTT. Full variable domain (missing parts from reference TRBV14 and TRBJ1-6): EAGVTQFPSHSVIEKGQTVTLRCDPISGHDNLYWYRRVMGKEIKFLLHFVKESKQDESGMPNNRFLAERTGGTYSTLKVQPAELEDSGVYFCASSQQVAISGTDHSPLHFGNGTRLTVT.